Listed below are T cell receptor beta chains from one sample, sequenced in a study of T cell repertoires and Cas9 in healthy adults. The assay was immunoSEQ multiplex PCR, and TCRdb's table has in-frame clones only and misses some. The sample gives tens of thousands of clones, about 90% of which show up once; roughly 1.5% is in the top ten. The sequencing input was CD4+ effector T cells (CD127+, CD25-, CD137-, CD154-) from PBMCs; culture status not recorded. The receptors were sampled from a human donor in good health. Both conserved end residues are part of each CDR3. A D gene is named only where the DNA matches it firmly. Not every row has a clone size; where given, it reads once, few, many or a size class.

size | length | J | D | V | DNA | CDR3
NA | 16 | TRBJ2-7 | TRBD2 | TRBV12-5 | TGTGCTAGTGGTCCAGGACTAGCGGGCAACTCCTACGAGCAGTACTTC | CASGPGLAGNSYEQYF
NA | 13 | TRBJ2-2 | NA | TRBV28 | TGTGCCAGCAGTGGGGCGAGCACCGGGGAGCTGTTTTTT | CASSGASTGELFF
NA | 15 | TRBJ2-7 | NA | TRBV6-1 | TGTGCCAGCAGTGAAGGGGGTGGGGGGCGTTACGAGCAGTACTTC | CASSEGGGGRYEQYF
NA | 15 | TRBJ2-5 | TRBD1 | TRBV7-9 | TGTGCCAGCAGCTTGGGAGACAGGGACCAAGAGACCCAGTACTTC | CASSLGDRDQETQYF
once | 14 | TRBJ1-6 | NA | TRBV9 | TGTGCCAGCAGCGTAGGCAGGGGTGATTCACCCCTCCACTTT | CASSVGRGDSPLHF
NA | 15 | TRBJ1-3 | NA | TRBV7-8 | TGTGCCAGCAGCCTCGACGGGAGGAGAGGAAACACCATATATTTT | CASSLDGRRGNTIYF
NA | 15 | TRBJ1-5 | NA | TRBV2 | TGTGCCAGCAGCCCAGGGTTTCAGGGGTATCAGCCCCAGCATTTT | CASSPGFQGYQPQHF
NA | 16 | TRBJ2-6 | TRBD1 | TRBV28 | TGTGCCAGCCGGACAGGCCGGGGCTCTGGGGCCAACGTCCTGACTTTC | CASRTGRGSGANVLTF
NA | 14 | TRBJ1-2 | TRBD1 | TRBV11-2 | TGTGCCAGCAGCGCGGGACAGGGGATCGGTGGCTACACCTTC | CASSAGQGIGGYTF
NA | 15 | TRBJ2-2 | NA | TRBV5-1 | TGCGCCAGCAGCTTGTCCAGCTCGAACACCGGGGAGCTGTTTTTT | CASSLSSSNTGELFF
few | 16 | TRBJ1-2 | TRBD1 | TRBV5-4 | TGTGCCAGCAGCCCCTGGACAGGGGAAAGTTTCGATGGCTACACCTTC | CASSPWTGESFDGYTF
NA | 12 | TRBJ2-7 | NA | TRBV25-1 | TGTGCCAGCAGTGGAAACGTATACGAGCAGTACTTC | CASSGNVYEQYF
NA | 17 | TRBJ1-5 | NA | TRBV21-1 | TGTGCCAGCAGTATTGAACTAGCACATTGGCATCATCAGCCCCAGCATTTT | CASSIELAHWHHQPQHF
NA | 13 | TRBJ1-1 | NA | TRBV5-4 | TGTGCCAGCAGCTTGGTGCGCGGATCTGAAGCTTTCTTT | CASSLVRGSEAFF
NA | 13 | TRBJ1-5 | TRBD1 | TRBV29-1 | TGCAGCCCAAGGGGACAGGGCGATCAGCCCCAGCATTTT | CSPRGQGDQPQHF
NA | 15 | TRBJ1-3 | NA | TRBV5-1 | TGCGCCAGCAGCTCGACGGGGAACTCTGGAAACACCATATATTTT | CASSSTGNSGNTIYF
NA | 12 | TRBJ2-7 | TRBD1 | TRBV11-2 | TGTGCCAGGGCCAGACAGGGCCACGAGCAGTACTTC | CARARQGHEQYF
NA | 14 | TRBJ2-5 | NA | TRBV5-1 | TGCGCCAGCAGCTTGGAGGGCAGGGGAGAGACCCAGTACTTC | CASSLEGRGETQYF
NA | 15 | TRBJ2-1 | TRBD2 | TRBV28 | TGTGCCAGCGGTAAGCGGGAGTTCCCCTCCAATGAGCAGTTCTTC | CASGKREFPSNEQFF
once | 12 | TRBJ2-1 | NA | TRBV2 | TGTGCCAGCAGTGTCACCTACAATGAGCAGTTCTTC | CASSVTYNEQFF
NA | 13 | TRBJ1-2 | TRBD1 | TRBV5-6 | TGTGCCAGCAGCTCACAGGGGACCTATGGCTACACCTTC | CASSSQGTYGYTF
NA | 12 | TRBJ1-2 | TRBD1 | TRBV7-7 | TGTGCTAGCAGGTACAGGGGTGGCGGCTACACCTTC | CASRYRGGGYTF
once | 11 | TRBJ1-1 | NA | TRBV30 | TGTGCCTGGGGGAGGGTCCCTGAAGCTTTCTTT | CAWGRVPEAFF
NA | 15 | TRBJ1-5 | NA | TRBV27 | TGTGCCAGCAGCCAAGGGGGACTCGGGGGTCAGCCCCAGCATTTT | CASSQGGLGGQPQHF
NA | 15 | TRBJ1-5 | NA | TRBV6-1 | TGTGCCAGCAGTGGGGGGCCAATGGGCAATCAGCCCCAGCATTTT | CASSGGPMGNQPQHF
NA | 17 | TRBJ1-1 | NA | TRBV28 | TGTGCCAGCAGTTTATTTGGTAGGGGACCGAGGAACACTGAAGCTTTCTTT | CASSLFGRGPRNTEAFF
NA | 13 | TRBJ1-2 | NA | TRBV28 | TGTGCCCACACCCGGGGGCTAAACTATGGCTACACCTTC | CAHTRGLNYGYTF
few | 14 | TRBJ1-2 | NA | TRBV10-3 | TGTGCCATCAGCCCCTCAGGATCAGGATATGGCTACACCTTC | CAISPSGSGYGYTF
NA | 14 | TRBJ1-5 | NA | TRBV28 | TGTGCCAGCAGTCCCCCTAGTGAACCGATGACCCAGCATTTT | CASSPPSEPMTQHF
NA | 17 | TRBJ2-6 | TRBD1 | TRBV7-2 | TGTGCCAGCAGCTTTGACAGGGGGCAGACCGGGGCCAACGTCCTGACTTTC | CASSFDRGQTGANVLTF
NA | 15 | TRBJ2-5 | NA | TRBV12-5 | TGTGCTAGTGGTCCATCACAGGGGGGGTTGGAGACCCAGTACTTC | CASGPSQGGLETQYF
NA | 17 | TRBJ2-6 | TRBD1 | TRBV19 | TGTGCCAGTAGGCGGGACAGGGCTTACTCTGGGGCCAACGTCCTGACTTTC | CASRRDRAYSGANVLTF
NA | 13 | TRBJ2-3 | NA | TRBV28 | TGTGCCAGCAGATCAGTGCGCACAGATACGCAGTATTTT | CASRSVRTDTQYF
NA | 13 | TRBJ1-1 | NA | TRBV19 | TGTGCCAGTAGTAACCAGGGCGGCACTGAAGCTTTCTTT | CASSNQGGTEAFF
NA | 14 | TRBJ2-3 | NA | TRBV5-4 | TGTGCCAGCAGCTTGGCCCTAGCAGCAGATACGCAGTATTTT | CASSLALAADTQYF
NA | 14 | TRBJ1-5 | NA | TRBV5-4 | TGTGCCAGCAGCTTGGCGGGTGGCGGGCAGCCCCAGCATTTT | CASSLAGGGQPQHF
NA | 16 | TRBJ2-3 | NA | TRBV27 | TGTGCCAGCAGCTCCGTGGGGGGGCTAAACACAGATACGCAGTATTTT | CASSSVGGLNTDTQYF
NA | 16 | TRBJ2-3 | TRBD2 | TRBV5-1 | TGCGCCAGCAGCCAGGGGACTAGCGGTAGCACAGATACGCAGTATTTT | CASSQGTSGSTDTQYF
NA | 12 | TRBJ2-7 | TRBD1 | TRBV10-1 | TGCGTTCCGGACAGGGGAAGGCACGAGCAGTACTTC | CVPDRGRHEQYF
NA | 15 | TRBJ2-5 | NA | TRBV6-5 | TGTGCCAGCAGAGGAGAACCCGGGACCTGGGGGACCCAGTACTTC | CASRGEPGTWGTQYF
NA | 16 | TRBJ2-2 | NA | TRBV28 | TGTGCCAGCAGTTTATCGGGGGCCCCGAACACCGGGGAGCTGTTTTTT | CASSLSGAPNTGELFF
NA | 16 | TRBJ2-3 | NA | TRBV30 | TGTGCCTGGAGTGTGGGGGTCGACGGGAACACAGATACGCAGTATTTT | CAWSVGVDGNTDTQYF
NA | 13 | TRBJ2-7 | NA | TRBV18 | TGTGCCAGCTCATCCGGACCTACCTACGAGCAGTACTTC | CASSSGPTYEQYF
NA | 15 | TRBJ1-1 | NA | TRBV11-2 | TGTGCCAGCAGCTTATCGGTCGGGGCAGGAACTGAAGCTTTCTTT | CASSLSVGAGTEAFF
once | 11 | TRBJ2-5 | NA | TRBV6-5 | TGTGCCAGCAGTTACTCAGCTACCCAGTACTTC | CASSYSATQYF
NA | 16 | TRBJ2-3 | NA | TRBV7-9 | TGTGCCAGCAGTTTTGTAGGGGGTCGCGACGCAGATACGCAGTATTTT | CASSFVGGRDADTQYF